Shown below are 17 T cell receptor beta chains from a single sample sequenced in a study of blood T cell repertoires in COVID-19. Produced via immunoSEQ multiplex PCR; TCRdb's table is partial and in-frame only. Of almost 300,000 clones listed, around nine tenths are singletons. The sequencing sample was made of peripheral blood. The receptors stem from a man between 65 and 85 years old with acute or convalescent COVID-19.

The chain combines TRBV2 with TRBJ1-2; unclear D gene. V lost 5 bases and J 4 bases, leaving 5 bases between the germline ends. Germline V gene lookup returns CDR1 SNHLY and CDR2 FYNNEI. The CDR3 is made up of 11 amino acids. The CDR3 bases are TGTGCCAGCAGTCTCGGCTATGGCTACACCTTC. Encoded protein: CASSLGYGYTF.

V usage is TRBV7-2 and J usage is TRBJ2-1, with D perhaps TRBD1 (6 bases). The germline V and J ends were trimmed by 5 bases and 4 bases, with 12 bases remaining between them. Germline V CDR1 and CDR2: SGHTA, FQGNSA. The CDR3 is 14 residues long. The CDR3 region is CASSTIGQYNEQFF. CDR3 nucleotides: TGTGCCAGCAGCACCATTGGACAGTACAATGAGCAGTTCTTC.

This chain's CDR3 is CASSLAVLAGGPEQFF. The CDR3 DNA is TGTGCCAGCAGCTTGGCCGTGCTAGCGGGGGGGCCCGAGCAGTTCTTC. The J gene is TRBJ2-1, the V gene TRBV5-4; TRBD2 agrees at 12 bases. The CDR3 loop spans 16 amino acids. CDR1 and CDR2 from the germline V gene are SGHNT and YYREEE (reference sequence). The V segment lost 0 bases and the J segment 10 bases; nucleotides outside the gene matches: 8. The full variable domain, completed using reference TRBV5-4 and TRBJ2-1, is ETGVTQSPTHLIKTRGQQVTLRCSSQSGHNTVSWYQQALGQGPQFIFQYYREEENGRGNFPPRFSGLQFPNYSSELNVNALELDDSALYLCASSLAVLAGGPEQFFGPGTRLTVL.

The rearrangement links TRBV27 to TRBJ2-3, with a weak D call TRBD1 (5 bases). CDR1 and CDR2 from the germline V gene are MNHEY and SMNVEV (reference sequence). The CDR3 is 14 amino acids. The V and J ends lost 3 bases and 8 bases respectively, with 15 bases between them. The CDR3 is CASSFRQGTITQYF. The CDR3 DNA sequence: TGTGCCAGCAGTTTCCGGCAGGGTACTATTACGCAGTATTTT.

This clone has only a few counts. The chain combines TRBV19 with TRBJ1-5; 9 nucleotides agree with TRBD1. The CDR3 contains 15 residues. The V gene's germline CDR1 is LNHDA and CDR2 SQIVND (reference sequence). The V segment lost 3 bases and the J segment 5 bases; nucleotides outside the gene matches: 5. The chain's CDR3 is CASSIRTGVHQPQHF. Here the CDR3 DNA reads TGTGCCAGTAGTATCCGGACAGGGGTGCATCAGCCCCAGCATTTT. Based on the CDR3 plus reference TRBV19 and TRBJ1-5, the full variable domain is DGGITQSPKYLFRKEGQNVTLSCEQNLNHDAMYWYRQDPGQGLRLIYYSQIVNDFQKGDIAEGYSVSREKKESFPLTVTSAQKNPTAFYLCASSIRTGVHQPQHFGDGTRLSIL.

This clone turned up a few times. The chain links TRBV28 to TRBJ2-1; D remains ambiguous. Germline V CDR1 and CDR2: MDHEN, SYDVKM. CDR3 length: 14 amino acids. The V and J ends lost 7 bases and 0 bases respectively, with 10 bases between them. The DNA of the CDR3 is TGTGCCAGCACCCCCCGGAGCTCCTACAATGAGCAGTTCTTC. Its protein product is CASTPRSSYNEQFF. Looking up the rest from reference TRBV28 and TRBJ2-1 gives the full variable domain: DVKVTQSSRYLVKRTGEKVFLECVQDMDHENMFWYRQDPGLGLRLIYFSYDVKMKEKGDIPEGYSVSREKKERFSLILESASTNQTSMYLCASTPRSSYNEQFFGPGTRLTVL.

The chain employs TRBV4-2 and TRBJ2-7, with 9 bases fitting TRBD1. Trimming cost V 2 bases and J 4 bases; bases outside gene matches: 3. The CDR3 extends over 14 amino acids. Germline lookup yields CDR1 LGHNA and CDR2 YNFKEQ. CDR3 bases: TGTGCCAGCAGCCAATGGACAGGGGTGTACGAGCAGTACTTC. Translating gives CASSQWTGVYEQYF.

This clone was found many times. V gene TRBV4-3 combines with J gene TRBJ1-5; D call uncertain. Germline loops: CDR1 LGHNA, CDR2 YSLEER. Trimming stripped 0 bases from V and 6 bases from J, with 9 bases between. The CDR3 has 14 residues. The CDR3 protein is CASSQDRAAQPQHF. CDR3 nucleotide sequence: TGCGCCAGCAGCCAAGATCGCGCGGCTCAGCCCCAGCATTTT.

This clone has a handful of counts. The chain is built from TRBV5-1 and TRBJ1-4; TRBD1 aligns across 9 bases. CDR3 length equals 13 residues. The germline CDR1 and CDR2 sequences are SGHRS and YFSETQ. V shed 4 bases, J shed 8 bases, and the junction held 3 bases outside the gene matches. The CDR3 nucleotides are TGCGCCAGCAGCATAGGACAGGGGGAAAAACTGTTTTTT. Protein: CASSIGQGEKLFF. Supplemented by reference TRBV5-1 and TRBJ1-4, the full variable domain reads KAGVTQTPRYLIKTRGQQVTLSCSPISGHRSVSWYQQTPGQGLQFLFEYFSETQRNKGNFPGRFSGRQFSNSRSEMNVSTLELGDSALYLCASSIGQGEKLFFGSGTQLSVL.

The gene calls are TRBV5-1 and TRBJ2-3; 9 bases align to TRBD2. The CDR3 length is 14 residues. The V and J ends lost 0 bases and 8 bases, in that order; junction bases with no gene match: 4. Germline V gene data show CDR1 as SGHRS and CDR2 as YFSETQ. The CDR3 coding sequence is TGCGCCAGCAGCTTGGCCCGCGGGGGGGGTACGCAGTATTTT. Translated: CASSLARGGGTQYF. The whole variable domain, remainder taken from reference TRBV5-1 and TRBJ2-3, is KAGVTQTPRYLIKTRGQQVTLSCSPISGHRSVSWYQQTPGQGLQFLFEYFSETQRNKGNFPGRFSGRQFSNSRSEMNVSTLELGDSALYLCASSLARGGGTQYFGPGTRLTVL.

The rearrangement uses TRBV7-9 and TRBJ2-2; 12 bases match TRBD2. V was pared by 2 bases and J by 3 bases, with 4 bases of the junction left unmatched. This CDR3 spans 17 amino acids. CDR1 and CDR2 (germline): SEHNR, FQNEAQ (reference sequence). CDR3 in DNA: TGTGCCAGCAGCTTATTTCGACTAGCGGGAGACACCGGGGAGCTGTTTTTT. Protein product: CASSLFRLAGDTGELFF.

J is TRBJ1-2 and V is TRBV3-1 (or the pseudogene TRBV3-2); TRBD1 is a possible D gene (6 bases). Germline V gene sequence: CDR1 LGHDT, CDR2 YNNKEL (reference sequence). CDR3 length: 15 residues. V lost 0 bases, J lost 8 bases, and 16 bases lay in between. CDR3 in DNA: TGTGCCAGCAGCCAAGAAGGGGGGGTCGGGGACGGCTACACCTTC. Amino acids: CASSQEGGVGDGYTF.

The rearrangement uses TRBV11-2 and TRBJ2-1; 14 bases match TRBD2. V lost 4 bases and J lost 9; bases outside the gene matches: 5. The CDR3 contains 15 residues. Germline loops: CDR1 SGHAT, CDR2 FQNNGV. The CDR3 nucleotides are TGTGCCAGCAGCTCGGGACTAGCGGGAGCTTTTGAGCAGTTCTTC. This codes for CASSSGLAGAFEQFF.

The CDR3 bases are TGTGCCAGCAGCTTACAGGGCAGGGGGGATGGCTACACCTTC. It encodes CASSLQGRGDGYTF. The chain employs TRBV5-4 and TRBJ1-2; 7 bases agree with TRBD1. V trimming: 2 bases; J trimming: 6 bases; junction bases outside the gene matches: 7. The CDR3 sequence is 14 residues long. Germline V CDR1 and CDR2: SGHNT, YYREEE (reference sequence). Filled out from reference TRBV5-4 and TRBJ1-2, the complete variable domain reads ETGVTQSPTHLIKTRGQQVTLRCSSQSGHNTVSWYQQALGQGPQFIFQYYREEENGRGNFPPRFSGLQFPNYSSELNVNALELDDSALYLCASSLQGRGDGYTFGSGTRLTVV.

J is TRBJ2-1 and V is TRBV5-4; tentatively, D is TRBD2 (5 bases). The CDR3 loop spans 15 amino acids. V lost 1 base to trimming and J lost 8 bases, with 16 bases between them. Per germline, CDR1 SGHNT and CDR2 YYREEE (reference sequence). The CDR3 is CASSLISLAYHEQFF. For the CDR3, the DNA is TGTGCCAGCAGCTTGATCTCTCTAGCCTATCATGAGCAGTTCTTC. Filled out from reference TRBV5-4 and TRBJ2-1, the complete variable domain reads ETGVTQSPTHLIKTRGQQVTLRCSSQSGHNTVSWYQQALGQGPQFIFQYYREEENGRGNFPPRFSGLQFPNYSSELNVNALELDDSALYLCASSLISLAYHEQFFGPGTRLTVL.

The V and J genes are TRBV6-6 and TRBJ2-5, with D perhaps TRBD1 (7 bases). Germline V gene data show CDR1 as MNHNY and CDR2 as SVGAGI (reference sequence). This CDR3 is 13 amino acids long. Trimming removed 5 bases from V and 5 bases from J, with 12 bases in between. The CDR3 coding sequence is TGTGCCAGCAGTCTACAGGGGAGGGAGACCCAGTACTTC. Translating gives CASSLQGRETQYF.

This chain joins TRBV7-9 and TRBJ1-2; 8 bases line up with TRBD1. The CDR3 totals 16 residues. CDR1 SEHNR and CDR2 FQNEAQ come from the germline V gene (reference sequence). V dropped 5 bases and J dropped 8; count of bases not matched to a gene: 16. The CDR3 sequence: CASSLLEGQGRRGYTF. CDR3 coding DNA: TGTGCCAGCAGCCTCTTGGAAGGACAGGGTCGTCGCGGCTACACCTTC.